The entry that follows covers one TCR beta chain sequence. Its antigen is undetermined. Sampling consisted of one heparinised blood draw per donor, averaging approximately 120 mL. It was via CD45RO/CCR7/CD25/CD127/CD95/CD27 that CD4+ naive, central memory, regulatory and stem cell-like memory cells were sorted. This entry belongs to a study of beta chain features in type 1 diabetes. Whole-study context: In age, gender and cell yields, patients were similar to healthy donors. Study-wide points: Among all four CD4+ subsets, Type 1 diabetes patients had TCRB CDR3s that were moderately but significantly shorter. Among patients, naive, central memory and Treg TCRB repertoires appeared more similar than among healthy donors.

CDR1 is KGHSH and CDR2 is LQKENI in the germline V gene. The CDR3 sequence is 13 residues long. V was trimmed by 3 bases and J by 1 base, leaving 4 bases between them. Reverse transcribing all isolated RNA meant expressed TCRB transcripts were sequenced. The assay was immunoSEQ multiplex PCR, and TCRdb's table has in-frame clones only and misses some. The sample shows approximately 140,000 clones, 7% to 10% of them seen only once. The TCR sequence derives from a man aged 25 to 40 with type 1 diabetes. The chain has TRBV18 and TRBJ1-5, with D unclear. The sample taken for sequencing was central memory CD4+ T cells from blood. CDR3 residues: CASSPLSNQPQHF. Written as DNA, the CDR3 is TGTGCCAGCTCACCTCTAAGCAATCAGCCCCAGCATTTT. Supplemented by reference TRBV18 and TRBJ1-5, the full variable domain reads NAGVMQNPRHLVRRRGQEARLRCSPMKGHSHVYWYRQLPEEGLKFMVYLQKENIIDESGMPKERFSAEFPKEGPSILRIQQVVRGDSAAYFCASSPLSNQPQHFGDGTRLSIL.